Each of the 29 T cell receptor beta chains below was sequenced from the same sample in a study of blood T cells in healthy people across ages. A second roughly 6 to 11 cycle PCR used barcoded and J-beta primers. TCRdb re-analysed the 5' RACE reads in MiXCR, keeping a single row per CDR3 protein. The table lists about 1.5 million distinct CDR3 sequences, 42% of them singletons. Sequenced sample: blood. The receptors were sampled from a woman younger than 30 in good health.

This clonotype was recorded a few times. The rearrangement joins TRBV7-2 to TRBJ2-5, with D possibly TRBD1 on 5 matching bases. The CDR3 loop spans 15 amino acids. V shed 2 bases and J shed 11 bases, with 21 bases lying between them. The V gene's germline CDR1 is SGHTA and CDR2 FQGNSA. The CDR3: CASSLLGQPYNEQYF. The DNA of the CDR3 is TGTGCCAGCAGCTTATTGGGGCAACCCTACAATGAGCAGTACTTC.

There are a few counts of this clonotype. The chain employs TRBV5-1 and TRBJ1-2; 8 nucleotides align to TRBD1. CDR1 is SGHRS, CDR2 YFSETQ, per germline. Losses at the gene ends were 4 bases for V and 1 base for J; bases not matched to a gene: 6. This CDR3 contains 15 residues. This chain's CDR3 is CASSRGQDDNYGYTF. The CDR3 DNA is TGCGCCAGCAGCCGGGGACAGGACGATAACTATGGCTACACCTTC.

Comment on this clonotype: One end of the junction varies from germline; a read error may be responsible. In DNA, the CDR3 is TGTGTCAGCAGCCGCCAGGGGGAGGGTGCCACTGAAGCTTTCTTT. It is translated as CVSSRQGEGATEAFF. J is TRBJ1-1 and V is TRBV7-2; 7 nucleotides match TRBD1. CDR3 size: 15 residues. Germline CDR1 is SGHTA and CDR2 is FQGNSA.

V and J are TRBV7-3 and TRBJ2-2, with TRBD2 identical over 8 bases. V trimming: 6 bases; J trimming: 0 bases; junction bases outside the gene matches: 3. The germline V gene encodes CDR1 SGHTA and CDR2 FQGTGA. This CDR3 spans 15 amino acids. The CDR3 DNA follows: TGTGCCAGCAGGTTGACTAGCGCGAACACCGGGGAGCTGTTTTTT. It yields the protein CASRLTSANTGELFF.

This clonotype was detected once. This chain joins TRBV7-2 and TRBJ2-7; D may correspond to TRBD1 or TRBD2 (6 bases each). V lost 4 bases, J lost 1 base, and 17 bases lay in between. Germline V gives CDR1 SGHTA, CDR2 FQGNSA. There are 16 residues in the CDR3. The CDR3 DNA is TGTGCCAGCAGCTCCCCCGTAGGGGGGAGTTCCTACGAGCAGTACTTC. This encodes CASSSPVGGSSYEQYF.

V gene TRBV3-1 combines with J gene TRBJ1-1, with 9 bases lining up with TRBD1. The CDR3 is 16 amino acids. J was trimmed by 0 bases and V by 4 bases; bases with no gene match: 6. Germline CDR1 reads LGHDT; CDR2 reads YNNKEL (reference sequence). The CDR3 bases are TGTGCCAGCAGCCCCCGGGACAGGGCGCTGAACACTGAAGCTTTCTTT. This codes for CASSPRDRALNTEAFF. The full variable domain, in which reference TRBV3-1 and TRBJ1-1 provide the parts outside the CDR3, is DTAVSQTPKYLVTQMGNDKSIKCEQNLGHDTMYWYKQDSKKFLKIMFSYNNKELIINETVPNRFSPKSPDKAHLNLHINSLELGDSAVYFCASSPRDRALNTEAFFGQGTRLTVV.

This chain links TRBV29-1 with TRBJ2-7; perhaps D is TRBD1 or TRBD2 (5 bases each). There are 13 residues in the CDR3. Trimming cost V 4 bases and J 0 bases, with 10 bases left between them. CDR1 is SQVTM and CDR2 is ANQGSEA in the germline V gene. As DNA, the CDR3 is TGCAGCGTTGGAGGGGAAAACTCCTACGAGCAGTACTTC. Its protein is CSVGGENSYEQYF.

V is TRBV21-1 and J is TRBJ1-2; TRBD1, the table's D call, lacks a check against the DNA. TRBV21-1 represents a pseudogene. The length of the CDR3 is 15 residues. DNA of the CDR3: TGTGCCAGCAGCACTCTCGGACAGGCCTACTATGGCTACACCTTC. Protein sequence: CASSTLGQAYYGYTF.

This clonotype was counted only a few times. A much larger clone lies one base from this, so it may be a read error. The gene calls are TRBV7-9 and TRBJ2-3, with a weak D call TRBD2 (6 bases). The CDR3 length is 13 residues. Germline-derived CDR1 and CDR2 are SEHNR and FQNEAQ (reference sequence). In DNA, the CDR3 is TGTGCCAGCAGTCTACTAGCACCAGATGCGCAGTATTTT. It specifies CASSLLAPDAQYF. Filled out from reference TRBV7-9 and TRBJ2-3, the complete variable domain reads DTGVSQNPRHKITKRGQNVTFRCDPISEHNRLYWYRQTLGQGPEFLTYFQNEAQLEKSRLLSDRFSAERPKGSFSTLEIQRTEQGDSAMYLCASSLLAPDAQYFGPGTRLTVL.

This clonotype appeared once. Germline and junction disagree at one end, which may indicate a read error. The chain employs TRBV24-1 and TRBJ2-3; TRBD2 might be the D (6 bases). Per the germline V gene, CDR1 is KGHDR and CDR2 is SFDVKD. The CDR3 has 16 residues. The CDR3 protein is CATSDLQEGFTDTQYF. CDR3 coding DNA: TGCGCCACCAGTGATTTGCAGGAGGGGTTCACAGATACGCAGTATTTT.

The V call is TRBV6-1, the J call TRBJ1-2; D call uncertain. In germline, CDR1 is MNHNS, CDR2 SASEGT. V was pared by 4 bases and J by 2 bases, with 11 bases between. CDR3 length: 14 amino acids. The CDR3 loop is CASSAPQRNYGYTF. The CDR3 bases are TGTGCCAGCAGTGCACCCCAGCGGAACTATGGCTACACCTTC.

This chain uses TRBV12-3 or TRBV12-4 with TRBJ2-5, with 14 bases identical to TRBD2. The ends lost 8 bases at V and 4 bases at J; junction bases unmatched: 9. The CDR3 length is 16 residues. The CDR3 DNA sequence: TGTGCCAGCGGACTAGCGGGAGGCCCATTGGGAGAGACCCAGTACTTC. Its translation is CASGLAGGPLGETQYF.

The CDR3 here is CSARLYRDRSGETQYF. The CDR3 DNA reads TGCAGTGCTAGATTATACCGGGACAGGTCGGGAGAGACCCAGTACTTC. The V gene is TRBV20-1, the J gene TRBJ2-5; 8 bases fit TRBD1. This CDR3 region has 16 residues. The germline V gene has CDR1 DFQATT and CDR2 SNEGSKA (reference sequence). Trimming cost V 2 bases and J 4 bases; bases outside gene matches: 12.

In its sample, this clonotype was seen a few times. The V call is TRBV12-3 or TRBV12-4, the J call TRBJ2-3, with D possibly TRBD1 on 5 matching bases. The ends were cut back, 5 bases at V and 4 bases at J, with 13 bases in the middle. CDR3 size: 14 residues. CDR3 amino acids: CASSRNQGPDTQYF. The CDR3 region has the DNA TGTGCCAGCAGTCGAAACCAGGGCCCAGATACGCAGTATTTT.

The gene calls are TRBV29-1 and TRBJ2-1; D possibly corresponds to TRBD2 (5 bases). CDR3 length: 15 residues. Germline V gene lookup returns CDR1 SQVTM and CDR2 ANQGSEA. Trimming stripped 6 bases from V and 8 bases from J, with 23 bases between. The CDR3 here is CSVPGLIRAGDEQFF. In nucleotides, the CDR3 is TGCAGCGTACCCGGGCTAATTCGCGCGGGCGATGAGCAGTTCTTC.

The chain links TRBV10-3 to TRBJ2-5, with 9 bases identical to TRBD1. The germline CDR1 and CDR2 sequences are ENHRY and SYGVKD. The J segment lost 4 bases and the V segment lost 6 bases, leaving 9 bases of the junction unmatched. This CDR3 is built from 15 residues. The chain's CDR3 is CAIRSGTGSLETQYF. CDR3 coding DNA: TGTGCCATCAGATCCGGGACAGGGAGCTTAGAGACCCAGTACTTC.

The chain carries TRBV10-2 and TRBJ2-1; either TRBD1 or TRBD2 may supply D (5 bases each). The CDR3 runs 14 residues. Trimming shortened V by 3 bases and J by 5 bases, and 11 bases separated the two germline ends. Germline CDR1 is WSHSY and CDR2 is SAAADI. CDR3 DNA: TGCGCCAGCAGTGACGGGGTGGGGGACAATGAGCAGTTCTTC. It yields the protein CASSDGVGDNEQFF.

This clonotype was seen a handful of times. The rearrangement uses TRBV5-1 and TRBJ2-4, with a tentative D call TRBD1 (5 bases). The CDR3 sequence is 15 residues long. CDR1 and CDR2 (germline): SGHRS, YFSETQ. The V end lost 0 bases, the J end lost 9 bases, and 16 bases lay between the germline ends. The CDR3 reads CASSLGDLPGSIQYF. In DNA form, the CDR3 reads TGCGCCAGCAGCTTGGGAGACCTTCCAGGGTCCATTCAGTACTTC.

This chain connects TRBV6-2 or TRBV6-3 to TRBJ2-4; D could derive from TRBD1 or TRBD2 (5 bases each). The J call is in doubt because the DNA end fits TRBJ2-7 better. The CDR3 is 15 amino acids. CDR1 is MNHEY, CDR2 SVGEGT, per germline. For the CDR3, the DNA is TGTGCCAGCACTCTAGGGGACGGACGAACCTACGAGCAGTACTTC. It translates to CASTLGDGRTYEQYF.

The DNA of the CDR3 is TGTGCCAGCACAGGACAGGGAATCCCCCTCCACTTT. Its translation: CASTGQGIPLHF. The chain has TRBV2 and TRBJ1-6, with 8 nucleotides matching TRBD1. This CDR3 comprises 12 residues. V lost 7 bases to trimming and J lost 13 bases; unmatched junction nucleotides: 6. Germline lookup yields CDR1 SNHLY and CDR2 FYNNEI.

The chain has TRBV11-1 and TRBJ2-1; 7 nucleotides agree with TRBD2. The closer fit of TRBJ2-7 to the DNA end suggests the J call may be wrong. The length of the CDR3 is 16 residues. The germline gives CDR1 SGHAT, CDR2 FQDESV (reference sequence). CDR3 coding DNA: TGTGCCAGCCGCCCCCGTACTAGCGAGCGACACAATGAGCAGTACTTC. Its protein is CASRPRTSERHNEQYF.

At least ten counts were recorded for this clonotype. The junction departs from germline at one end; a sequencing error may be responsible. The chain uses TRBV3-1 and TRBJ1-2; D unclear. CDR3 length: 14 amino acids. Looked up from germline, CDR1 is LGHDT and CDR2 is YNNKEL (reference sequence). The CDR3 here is CASSQVAANYGYTF. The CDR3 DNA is TGCGCCAGCAGCCAGGTCGCGGCTAACTATGGCTACACCTTC.

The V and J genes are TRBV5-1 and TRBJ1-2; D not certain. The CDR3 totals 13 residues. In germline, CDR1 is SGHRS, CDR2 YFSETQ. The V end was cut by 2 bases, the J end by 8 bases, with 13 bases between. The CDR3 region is CASSFRGDDGYTF. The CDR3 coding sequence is TGCGCCAGCAGCTTTCGGGGAGATGACGGCTACACCTTC. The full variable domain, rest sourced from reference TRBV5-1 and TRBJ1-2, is KAGVTQTPRYLIKTRGQQVTLSCSPISGHRSVSWYQQTPGQGLQFLFEYFSETQRNKGNFPGRFSGRQFSNSRSEMNVSTLELGDSALYLCASSFRGDDGYTFGSGTRLTVV.

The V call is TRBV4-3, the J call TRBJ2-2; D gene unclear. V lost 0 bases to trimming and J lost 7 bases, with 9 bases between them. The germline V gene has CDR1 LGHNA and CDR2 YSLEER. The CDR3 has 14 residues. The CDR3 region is CASSQDNDSGELFF. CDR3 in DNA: TGCGCCAGCAGCCAAGATAACGATAGCGGGGAGCTGTTTTTT.

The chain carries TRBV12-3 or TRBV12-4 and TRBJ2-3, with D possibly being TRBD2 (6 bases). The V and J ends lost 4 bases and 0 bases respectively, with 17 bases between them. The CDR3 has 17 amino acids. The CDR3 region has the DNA TGTGCCAGCAGTTCGGGACTGCCTCCCTCTAGCACAGATACGCAGTATTTT. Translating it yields CASSSGLPPSSTDTQYF.

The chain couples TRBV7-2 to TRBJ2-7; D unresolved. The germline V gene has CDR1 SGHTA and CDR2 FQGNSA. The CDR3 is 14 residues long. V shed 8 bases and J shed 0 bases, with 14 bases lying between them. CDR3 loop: CASGEVYRSYEQYF. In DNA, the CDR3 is TGTGCCAGCGGAGAAGTATATCGCTCCTACGAGCAGTACTTC.

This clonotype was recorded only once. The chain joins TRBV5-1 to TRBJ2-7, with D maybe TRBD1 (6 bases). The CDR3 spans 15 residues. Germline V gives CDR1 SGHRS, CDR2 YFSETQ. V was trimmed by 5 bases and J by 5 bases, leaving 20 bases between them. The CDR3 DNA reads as TGCGCCAGCAGGCCCCGTGGGGGCAGCAGAAACGAGCAGTACTTC. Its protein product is CASRPRGGSRNEQYF.

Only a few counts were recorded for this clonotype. The CDR3 spells CASSQDAASEADTQYF. The CDR3 DNA sequence: TGCGCCAGCAGCCAAGACGCCGCTAGCGAAGCGGATACGCAGTATTTT. This rearrangement joins TRBV4-3 to TRBJ2-3; D is possibly TRBD2 (6 bases). V dropped 0 bases and J dropped 6 bases, with 16 bases sitting between them. The CDR3 totals 16 residues. Germline CDR1 LGHNA, CDR2 YSLEER.

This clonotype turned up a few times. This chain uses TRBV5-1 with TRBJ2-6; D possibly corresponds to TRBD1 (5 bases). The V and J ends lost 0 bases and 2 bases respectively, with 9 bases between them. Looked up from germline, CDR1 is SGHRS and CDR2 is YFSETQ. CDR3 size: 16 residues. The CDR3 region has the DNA TGCGCCAGCAGCTTGGAAGCGACAGCTGGGGCCAACGTCCTGACTTTC. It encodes CASSLEATAGANVLTF.